The 22 T cell receptor beta chains below were found in one sample sequenced in a study of blood T cells in healthy people across ages. A J-beta primer mix and a sample-barcoded 5' primer were used in a second PCR of roughly 6 to 11 cycles. TCRdb fed the 5' RACE reads into MiXCR, producing one record per CDR3 protein. The data hold fewer than 950,000 distinct CDR3 sequences, with roughly 34% observed a single time. The sequenced material came from blood. The receptors come from a young man in good health.

Concerning this clonotype itself: A junction end diverges from the germline sequence, so it may reflect a read error. This rearrangement joins TRBV3-1 to TRBJ1-1; D not resolved. Germline CDR1 and CDR2: LGHDT and YNNKEL (reference sequence). The length of the CDR3 is 16 residues. DNA of the CDR3: TGTGCCAGCAGCCAAGAACGGGGTGCACTGAACACTAAAGCTTTCTTT. Its protein product is CASSQERGALNTKAFF.

With regard to this clonotype: One junction end does not reproduce the germline sequence, and a read error may be involved. This chain uses TRBV5-6 with TRBJ1-2, with no clear D. The CDR3 spans 12 residues. In germline, CDR1 is SGHDT, CDR2 YYEEEE. This CDR3 reads CAGSLGGYGYTF. CDR3 nucleotide sequence: TGTGCCGGCAGCTTGGGAGGATATGGCTACACCTTC.

CDR3 sequence: CASSAALGTGNTGELFF. The CDR3 DNA reads as TGTGCCAGCAGCGCGGCCCTTGGGACAGGGAACACCGGGGAGCTGTTTTTT. The rearrangement joins TRBV7-9 to TRBJ2-2; TRBD1 matches at 8 bases. CDR1 is SEHNR and CDR2 is FQNEAQ in the germline V gene (reference sequence). V was clipped by 5 bases and J by 1 base; unmatched bases: 9. This CDR3 is 17 amino acids long.

The V gene is TRBV12-3 or TRBV12-4, the J gene TRBJ1-2; a weak D match, TRBD1 (6 bases). The CDR3 consists of 13 residues. V was cut by 4 bases and J by 4 bases, with 10 bases left in between. The CDR3 protein is CASSYQGTYGYTF. CDR3 sequence (DNA): TGTGCCAGCAGTTATCAGGGGACCTATGGCTACACCTTC.

This clonotype has just a few counts. The chain uses TRBV11-2 and TRBJ2-3; 9 bases match TRBD2. CDR3 length: 18 residues. From germline, CDR1 is SGHAT and CDR2 FQNNGV. The trim removed 2 bases at V and 2 bases at J, leaving 11 bases unmatched. In nucleotides, the CDR3 is TGTGCCAGCAGCTTATGGGTAAAGCGGGGGGAGTCCACAGATACGCAGTATTTT. Encoded protein: CASSLWVKRGESTDTQYF. The complete variable domain, with remaining parts taken from reference TRBV11-2 and TRBJ2-3, reads EAGVAQSPRYKIIEKRQSVAFWCNPISGHATLYWYQQILGQGPKLLIQFQNNGVVDDSQLPKDRFSAERLKGVDSTLKIQPAKLEDSAVYLCASSLWVKRGESTDTQYFGPGTRLTVL.

The sample holds many counts of this clonotype. This chain uses TRBV25-1 with TRBJ1-2; the match to TRBD1 covers 7 bases. The CDR3 covers 13 residues. The V gene end was trimmed by 5 bases and the J gene end by 3 bases; junction bases not matched to a gene: 3. CDR1 is MGHDK, CDR2 SYGVNS, per germline. The CDR3 DNA is TGTGCCAGCAGTCGGGACAGATACTATGGCTACACCTTC. Its protein is CASSRDRYYGYTF.

This clonotype was counted between two and nine times. This chain joins TRBV20-1 and TRBJ1-6; TRBD1 might be the D (5 bases). This CDR3 is built from 15 residues. Deletions cut 2 bases from V and 0 bases from J, with 8 bases between. Germline V lookup: CDR1 DFQATT, CDR2 SNEGSKA (reference sequence). In nucleotides, the CDR3 is TGCAGTGCTAGACAACAGGACTCCTATAATTCACCCCTCCACTTT. Amino acid sequence: CSARQQDSYNSPLHF.

As to this clonotype: This sequence may be a read error, since a much larger clone differs from it by one base. The chain links TRBV4-3 to TRBJ2-1; 11 bases fit TRBD2. The J call may be in error: the DNA end matches TRBJ2-7 better. Germline V lookup: CDR1 LGHNA, CDR2 YSLEER. This CDR3 contains 15 residues. DNA of the CDR3: TGCGCCAGCACCTCGGGAACTAGCGGGGGCAATGAGCAGTACTTC. It specifies CASTSGTSGGNEQYF.

In the case of this clonotype: A much bigger clone sits one base away, suggesting this may be a read error. The genes are TRBV4-2 and TRBJ2-3, with TRBD2 as a possible D gene (6 bases). The ends were cut back, 4 bases at V and 2 bases at J, with 13 bases in the middle. Germline CDR1 is LGHNA and CDR2 is YNFKEQ. The CDR3 contains 15 residues. DNA of the CDR3: TGTGCCAGCAGCCTAGCCGGGACTGACACAGATACGCAGTATTTT. This translates into CASSLAGTDTDTQYF.

Concerning this clonotype itself: At one boundary the junction diverges from the germline segment, which might be a read error. This chain links TRBV5-5 with TRBJ2-7; 9 bases are a match to TRBD1. There are 14 residues in the CDR3. CDR1 and CDR2 from the germline V gene are SGHKS and YYEKEE (reference sequence). Written as DNA, the CDR3 is TGTGCCAGCAGCTTGGTGGACAGGGGCTACGTGCAGTACTTC. Amino acid sequence: CASSLVDRGYVQYF.

This chain's CDR3 is CASSFDAGSIKEALHF. CDR3 in DNA: TGTGCCAGCAGCTTTGATGCAGGGAGTATTAAGGAAGCCCTCCACTTT. V gene TRBV7-9 combines with J gene TRBJ1-6; TRBD1 might be the D (5 bases). In germline, CDR1 is SEHNR, CDR2 FQNEAQ (reference sequence). V lost 3 bases and J lost 14, with 23 bases in between. The CDR3 has 16 amino acids.

This clonotype was counted a few times. The rearrangement uses TRBV5-6 and TRBJ2-5; weak D call: TRBD2 (5 bases). V lost 1 base to trimming and J lost 5 bases, with 12 bases between them. Germline V gene sequence: CDR1 SGHDT, CDR2 YYEEEE. The CDR3 spans 14 residues. CDR3 protein: CASSLPSWWETQYF. In DNA, the CDR3 is TGTGCCAGCAGCTTGCCTAGCTGGTGGGAGACCCAGTACTTC.

This rearrangement joins TRBV7-9 to TRBJ2-3; D gene unclear. The germline gives CDR1 SEHNR, CDR2 FQNEAQ (reference sequence). CDR3 size: 16 residues. Trimming took off 0 bases at V and 1 base at J, with 11 bases between the two ends. The CDR3 nucleotides read TGTGCCAGCAGCTTAGCCCACGGACCAGGCACAGATACGCAGTATTTT. This encodes CASSLAHGPGTDTQYF.

The chain has TRBV9 and TRBJ2-3, with 12 bases aligning to TRBD2. Germline CDR1 reads SGDLS; CDR2 reads YYNGEE. This CDR3 spans 16 amino acids. Trimming removed 1 base from V and 2 bases from J; junction bases left unmatched: 2. CDR3 bases: TGTGCCAGCAGCGTAACTAGCGGGGGGATCACAGATACGCAGTATTTT. This codes for CASSVTSGGITDTQYF. The full variable domain, in which reference TRBV9 and TRBJ2-3 provide the parts outside the CDR3, is DSGVTQTPKHLITATGQRVTLRCSPRSGDLSVYWYQQSLDQGLQFLIQYYNGEERAKGNILERFSAQQFPDLHSELNLSSLELGDSALYFCASSVTSGGITDTQYFGPGTRLTVL.

The chain's CDR3 is CASSQVLRGPKGGELFF. CDR3 DNA: TGCGCCAGCAGCCAAGTCCTGCGAGGGCCGAAGGGCGGGGAGCTGTTTTTT. V usage is TRBV4-3 and J usage is TRBJ2-2, with TRBD2 as a possible D gene (5 bases). V lost 1 base, J lost 7 bases, and 19 bases lay in between. This CDR3 is built from 17 residues. Germline V gene sequence: CDR1 LGHNA, CDR2 YSLEER.

The chain couples TRBV7-9 to TRBJ1-2; D gene ambiguous. This CDR3 has 17 amino acids. Germline CDR1 SEHNR, CDR2 FQNEAQ (reference sequence). Trimming removed 5 bases from V and 4 bases from J, with 23 bases in between. CDR3: CASSLVPRSVRGYGYTF. The CDR3 bases are TGTGCCAGCAGCCTCGTCCCAAGATCGGTCCGAGGCTATGGCTACACCTTC.

In this sample, this clonotype turned up a few times. The gene calls are TRBV20-1 and TRBJ1-1; D is possibly TRBD1 (5 bases). V lost 4 bases and J lost 13, with 13 bases in between. The CDR3 covers 10 residues. CDR1 is DFQATT, CDR2 SNEGSKA, per germline (reference sequence). The CDR3 DNA follows: TGCAGTGCTATGGGGGTAGGGGTTTTCTTT. It encodes CSAMGVGVFF.

The chain links TRBV7-2 to TRBJ2-5; TRBD1 might be the D (5 bases). The J call is in doubt because the DNA end fits TRBJ2-7 better. CDR1 is SGHTA and CDR2 is FQGNSA in the germline V gene. This CDR3 is built from 15 residues. In DNA, the CDR3 is TGTGCCAGCAGCCCCCGATCGACAGAACTCTACGAGCAGTACTTC. This translates into CASSPRSTELYEQYF.

With regard to this clonotype: One base away lies a much larger clone, so this may be a sequencing read error. This sequence joins TRBV12-3 or TRBV12-4 and TRBJ1-6; 8 bases agree with TRBD1. The CDR3 is 16 amino acids. The CDR3 reads CASSHLWTGQNSPPHF. The CDR3 DNA reads TGTGCCAGCAGTCACCTCTGGACAGGGCAAAATTCACCCCCCCACTTT.

Worth noting for this clonotype: It is likely a read error, because the conserved phenylalanine at the end of the CDR3 is missing. This chain connects TRBV4-3 to TRBJ1-1; no clear D gene. V lost 5 bases and J lost 7, with 20 bases in between. Germline V gene sequence: CDR1 LGHNA, CDR2 YSLEER. The CDR3 sequence is 15 residues long. The CDR3, as DNA: TGCGCCAGCAGCTCCATGGATAAAGGGCGGAGTGAAGCTTTCTCT. Translation: CASSSMDKGRSEAFS.

In the case of this clonotype: This may come from a read error, since a much larger clone is one base off. The chain links TRBV12-3 or TRBV12-4 to TRBJ2-5; 8 bases are a match to TRBD1. The CDR3 contains 14 residues. For the CDR3, the DNA is TGTGTCAGCAGTTCGTCAGGGGGCGGGGAGACCCAGTACTTC. Protein: CVSSSSGGGETQYF.

This chain connects TRBV12-3 or TRBV12-4 to TRBJ1-6; 7 bases are a match to TRBD1. V was pared by 11 bases and J by 8 bases, with 18 bases of the junction left unmatched. CDR3 length: 16 residues. Written as DNA, the CDR3 is TGTGCCGGACCAGAGACAGGGCTTAATAGGGATTCACCCCTCCACTTT. This encodes CAGPETGLNRDSPLHF.